The TCR beta chain described here comes from a study of blood T cell repertoires in COVID-19. Study summary: COVID-19 samples collected from the United States, Italy and Spain covered acute and convalescent phases.

Sequenced by immunoSEQ multiplex PCR; TCRdb stores in-frame clones only, minus some. This table holds approximately 220,000 clones, roughly 87% found once. Germline lookup yields CDR1 MGHRA and CDR2 YSYEKL. V lost 4 bases and J lost 3; bases outside the gene matches: 2. This CDR3 has 13 amino acids. The sequence came from a woman aged 25 to 45 with acute COVID-19. Sequenced material: PBMCs or T cells enriched from blood (not recorded which). The gene calls are TRBV4-1 and TRBJ2-7; 8 bases are shared with TRBD1. CDR3 amino acids: CASSLGTGYEQYF. In nucleotides, the CDR3 is TGCGCCAGCAGCCTAGGGACAGGCTACGAGCAGTACTTC.